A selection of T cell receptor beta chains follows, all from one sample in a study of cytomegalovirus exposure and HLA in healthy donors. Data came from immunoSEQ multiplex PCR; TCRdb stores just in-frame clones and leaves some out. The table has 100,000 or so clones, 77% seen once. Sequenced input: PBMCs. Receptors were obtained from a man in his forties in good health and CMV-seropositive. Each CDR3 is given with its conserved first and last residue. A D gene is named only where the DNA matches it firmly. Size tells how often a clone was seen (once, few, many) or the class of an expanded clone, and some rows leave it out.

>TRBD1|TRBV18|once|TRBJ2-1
TGTGCCAGCTCACCTTCCTATCCAGGGGGCGCGAACAATGAGCAGTTCTTC
CASSPSYPGGANNEQFF
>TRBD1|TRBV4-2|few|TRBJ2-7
TGTGCCAGCAGCCAAAGGGACAGGGGGTACGAGCAGTACTTC
CASSQRDRGYEQYF
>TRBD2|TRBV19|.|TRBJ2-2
TGTGCCAGTGTGTCTAGCGGGGGGATAAGCACCGGGGAGCTGTTTTTT
CASVSSGGISTGELFF
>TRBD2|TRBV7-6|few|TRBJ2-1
TGTGCCAGCAGCTTAGGGGGTCGGTGGGGGGGTCAGAATGAGCAGTTCTTC
CASSLGGRWGGQNEQFF
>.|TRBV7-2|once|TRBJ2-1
TGTGCCAGCAGCTTAGATTTGACATACAATGAGCAGTTCTTC
CASSLDLTYNEQFF
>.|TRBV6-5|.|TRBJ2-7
TGTGCCAGCAGTTACTCGGGCAGCACCTACGAGCAGTACTTC
CASSYSGSTYEQYF
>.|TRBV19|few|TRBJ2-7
TGTGCCAGTAGTATAGACACCCGACAGGGCGGGACCCTAGAGCAGTACTTC
CASSIDTRQGGTLEQYF
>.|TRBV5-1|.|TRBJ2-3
TGCGCCAGCAGCTTGGTGGCAGGGCCGGATACGCAGTATTTT
CASSLVAGPDTQYF
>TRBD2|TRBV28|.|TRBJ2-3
TGTGCCAGCAGTTCCCCCTCCTTAGCGGGGGGGCCCACGGATACGCAGTATTTT
CASSSPSLAGGPTDTQYF
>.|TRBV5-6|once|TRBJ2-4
TGTGCCAGCAGCTTGGGTGAACGGGAAGGGAGTGGCATTCAGTACTTC
CASSLGEREGSGIQYF
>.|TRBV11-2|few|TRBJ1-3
TGTGCCAGCCGAACGACAGGCTCTGGAAACACCATATATTTT
CASRTTGSGNTIYF
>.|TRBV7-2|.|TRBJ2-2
TGTGCCAGCAGCACCTACTCCACCGGGGAGCTGTTTTTT
CASSTYSTGELFF
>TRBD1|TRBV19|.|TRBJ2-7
TGTGCCACCACGGACAGGCAAGGACTCGAGCAGTACTTC
CATTDRQGLEQYF
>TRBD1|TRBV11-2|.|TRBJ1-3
TGTGCCAGCAGCTTAGGGGTCCGGGACAGGGGTAGCTCTGGAAACACCATATATTTT
CASSLGVRDRGSSGNTIYF
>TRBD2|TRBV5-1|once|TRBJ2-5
TGCGCCAGCAGCTTGGTGGGCGGGGGGGCCACAGAGACCCAGTACTTC
CASSLVGGGATETQYF
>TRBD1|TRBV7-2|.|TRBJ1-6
TGTGCCAGCAGCTTAGATACAGGGGTGGATTCACCCCTCCACTTT
CASSLDTGVDSPLHF
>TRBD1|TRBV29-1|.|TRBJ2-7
TGCAGCGTTGTAAGACAGGGGTATGCCTACGAGCAGTACTTC
CSVVRQGYAYEQYF
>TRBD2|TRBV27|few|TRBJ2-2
TGTGCCAGCAGAACAGCGGGGGGCAACGGGGAGCTGTTTTTT
CASRTAGGNGELFF
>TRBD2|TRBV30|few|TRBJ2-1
TGTGCCTGGAGTGTCCCCGGGGGGTACAATGAGCAGTTCTTC
CAWSVPGGYNEQFF
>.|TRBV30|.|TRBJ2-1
TGTGCCTGGACCTCGGGACTGAATGAGCAGTTCTTC
CAWTSGLNEQFF